This TCR beta chain emerged from a study of PD-1 blockade in classical Hodgkin lymphoma. With no exception, relapse followed autologous stem cell transplantation in all patients, and brentuximab vedotin exposure varied. Clones were sequenced by immunoSEQ multiplex PCR, and TCRdb holds only the in-frame ones, with some missing. The table includes more than 50,000 clones, more than 90% detected once. Findings of the study overall: Significantly greater TCR diversity emerged by C4D1 in CD4+ cells but not CD8+ cells.

The V end lost 7 bases, the J end lost 0 bases, and 9 bases lay between the germline ends. The CDR3 totals 13 residues. The germline V gene has CDR1 LNHDA and CDR2 SQIVND (reference sequence). To note about this clone: Its target is unknown.

Sequencing used peripheral blood mononuclear cells (PBMCs), obtained at baseline. V gene TRBV19 combines with J gene TRBJ1-1; possible D gene TRBD1, 5 bases. The source is a human donor with classical Hodgkin lymphoma. The CDR3 DNA reads TGTGCCAGTACTTGGGGCCTGAACACTGAAGCTTTCTTT. This encodes CASTWGLNTEAFF.